The 23 T cell receptor beta chains below were found in one sample sequenced in a study of vaccination and CD4 T cells after COVID-19. The Oncomine TCR Beta short-read assay generated sequence data from the DNA of cultured CD4+ T cells. TCRdb re-derived calls from the PCR reads in MiXCR, one entry per CDR3 protein. Found here are roughly 14,000 distinct CDR3 sequences, over 45% of them singletons; the top ten hold 11% to 15%. The antigens of these receptors remain unknown. Regarding treatment: approximately nine-day PBMC culture with coronavirus spike peptide pools or control peptides (ViraFEST assay). Specimen: CD4+ T cells from blood, cultured in vitro. The receptor source for this set is a human donor who had recovered from COVID-19.

This clonotype has a handful of counts. The chain recombines TRBV19 with TRBJ1-4; D is possibly TRBD1 (6 bases). The germline V gene has CDR1 LNHDA and CDR2 SQIVND (reference sequence). V lost 2 bases and J 8 bases, leaving 12 bases between the germline ends. The CDR3 is 14 residues long. The CDR3 loop is CASSIRGTWEKLFF. CDR3 sequence (DNA): TGTGCCAGTAGTATAAGGGGGACGTGGGAAAAACTGTTTTTT.

The rearrangement links TRBV5-4 to TRBJ1-1, with TRBD1 identical over 8 bases. V was clipped by 0 bases and J by 1 base; unmatched bases: 2. Looked up from germline, CDR1 is SGHNT and CDR2 is YYREEE (reference sequence). The CDR3 contains 15 residues. Written as DNA, the CDR3 is TGTGCCAGCAGCTTGGACGGACAGGGGAACACTGAAGCTTTCTTT. It encodes CASSLDGQGNTEAFF.

The CDR3 is CASSPFRRDEQYF. The CDR3 DNA reads TGTGCCAGCTCACCTTTCCGGAGGGACGAGCAGTACTTC. The chain joins TRBV18 to TRBJ2-7; TRBD2 is a possible D gene (6 bases). This CDR3 region has 13 residues. CDR1 and CDR2 from the germline V gene are KGHSH and LQKENI. Trimming stripped 3 bases from V and 5 bases from J, with 11 bases between.

CDR3 region: CASSRSSIRFYEQYF. CDR3 bases: TGTGCCAGCAGCCGATCTAGTATCCGATTCTACGAGCAGTACTTC. V usage is TRBV11-3 and J usage is TRBJ2-7, with unresolved D. V was trimmed by 5 bases and J by 3 bases, leaving 17 bases between them. The CDR3 sequence is 15 residues long. Germline V gene lookup returns CDR1 SGHNT and CDR2 YENEEA.

V gene TRBV5-1 combines with J gene TRBJ2-7, with a weak D call TRBD1 (6 bases). Germline assignment: CDR1 SGHRS and CDR2 YFSETQ. There are 14 residues in the CDR3. Trimming shortened V by 0 bases and J by 2 bases, and 9 bases separated the two germline ends. As DNA, the CDR3 is TGCGCCAGCAGCTTGGCCCAGGGGACCTACGAGCAGTACTTC. Protein: CASSLAQGTYEQYF.

This clonotype has just one count. This chain uses TRBV5-6 with TRBJ2-3, with 10 bases lining up with TRBD2. The CDR3 has 17 residues. V lost 1 base and J lost 2; bases outside the gene matches: 7. Germline CDR1 reads SGHDT; CDR2 reads YYEEEE. This CDR3 is CASSLRGSGGATDTQYF. The CDR3, as DNA: TGTGCCAGCAGCTTGAGAGGCAGCGGGGGGGCCACAGATACGCAGTATTTT.

This clonotype showed up just a few times. This rearrangement joins TRBV7-3 to TRBJ2-5; D unresolved. Per germline, CDR1 SGHTA and CDR2 FQGTGA. This CDR3 contains 13 residues. Trimming took 4 bases from V and 5 from J, leaving 11 bases between them. The CDR3: CASSSRPSETQYF. CDR3 coding DNA: TGTGCCAGCAGCTCCCGCCCCTCGGAGACCCAGTACTTC.

V and J are TRBV19 and TRBJ2-3, with 11 bases that match TRBD2. Germline values: CDR1 LNHDA, CDR2 SQIVND (reference sequence). The CDR3 is 15 residues long. Trimming at V came to 5 bases and at J to 3 bases, leaving 4 bases not matched to a gene. Written as DNA, the CDR3 is TGTGCCAGTAGTGCGACTAGCGGGATAACAGATACGCAGTATTTT. It specifies CASSATSGITDTQYF.

V usage is TRBV30 and J usage is TRBJ1-2; D possibly corresponds to TRBD1 (5 bases). The CDR3 is made up of 12 amino acids. CDR1 is GTSNPN and CDR2 is SVGIG in the germline V gene (reference sequence). The V and J ends lost 0 bases and 8 bases respectively, with 10 bases between them. This CDR3 reads CAWSVARGGYTF. The DNA of the CDR3 is TGTGCCTGGAGTGTTGCCCGGGGCGGCTACACCTTC.

This clonotype was recorded a few times. The V gene is TRBV6-1, the J gene TRBJ2-1; 9 bases are shared with TRBD2. The CDR3 has 13 residues. V was clipped by 7 bases and J by 12 bases; unmatched bases: 10. Germline loops: CDR1 MNHNS, CDR2 SASEGT. The CDR3 is CASTLAGPQSQFF. For the CDR3, the DNA is TGTGCCAGCACACTAGCGGGCCCCCAGTCGCAGTTCTTC.

The chain uses TRBV5-4 and TRBJ2-1; TRBD2 matches 8 bases. Germline CDR1 SGHNT, CDR2 YYREEE (reference sequence). V shed 4 bases, J shed 2 bases, and the junction held 5 bases outside the gene matches. This CDR3 comprises 15 residues. DNA of the CDR3: TGTGCCAGCAGCCGAACTAGCGGCACCTACAATGAGCAGTTCTTC. Translation gives CASSRTSGTYNEQFF.

V usage is TRBV6-1 and J usage is TRBJ2-3; perhaps TRBD1 as D (6 bases). This CDR3 contains 16 residues. V was trimmed by 6 bases and J by 7 bases, leaving 23 bases between them. CDR1 is MNHNS, CDR2 SASEGT, per germline. The CDR3 loop is CASSRLGRTAGNTQYF. The CDR3 region has the DNA TGTGCCAGCAGCCGTTTAGGAAGGACAGCAGGGAATACGCAGTATTTT.

The table lists this clonotype with a few counts. The chain joins TRBV4-1 to TRBJ1-3; D remains unclear. The length of the CDR3 is 15 residues. V dropped 0 bases and J dropped 0 bases, with 6 bases sitting between them. Germline V gene data show CDR1 as MGHRA and CDR2 as YSYEKL. The CDR3 loop reads CASSQDLTSGNTIYF. Here the CDR3 DNA reads TGCGCCAGCAGCCAAGATCTCACCTCTGGAAACACCATATATTTT.

A single count supports this clonotype. This chain joins TRBV19 and TRBJ1-1; D unresolved. Germline CDR1 and CDR2: LNHDA and SQIVND (reference sequence). Deletions cut 10 bases from V and 1 base from J, with 13 bases between. The length of the CDR3 is 13 residues. The CDR3 nucleotides read TGTGCCACTGGGGTTTTGGCGAACACTGAAGCTTTCTTT. Translating gives CATGVLANTEAFF.

This clonotype was picked up a small number of times. This sequence joins TRBV23-1 and TRBJ2-7; D gene uncertain. TRBV23-1 is designated an ORF whose function remains uncertain. This CDR3 contains 18 residues. V shed 2 bases and J shed 2 bases, with 22 bases lying between them. The CDR3 is CASSQGRECLYTAYEQYF. CDR3 nucleotide sequence: TGCGCCAGCAGTCAAGGTCGTGAATGTCTTTACACAGCCTACGAGCAGTACTTC.

There are a few counts of this clonotype. The chain carries TRBV6-2 or TRBV6-3 and TRBJ1-2, with D unclear. Germline V gives CDR1 MNHEY, CDR2 SVGEGT. Trimming cost V 0 bases and J 8 bases, with 13 bases left between them. This CDR3 has 14 amino acids. CDR3 nucleotides: TGTGCCAGCAGTTACTCGAGCGGGTATCGAGGCTACACCTTC. Its protein product is CASSYSSGYRGYTF.

This chain joins TRBV19 and TRBJ2-5; D possibly corresponds to TRBD1 (6 bases). The V end was cut by 0 bases, the J end by 10 bases, with 12 bases between. This CDR3 contains 13 residues. From germline, CDR1 is LNHDA and CDR2 SQIVND (reference sequence). The CDR3 spells CASSIDGGRGQYF. The DNA for the CDR3 is TGTGCCAGTAGTATAGATGGAGGCAGGGGCCAGTACTTC.

This clonotype was seen more than once but under ten times. The CDR3 region has the DNA TGCAGTGCTCACCCCTCGGGGGTCCATTTGAGAGATACGCAGTATTTT. As protein: CSAHPSGVHLRDTQYF. The chain links TRBV20-1 to TRBJ2-3; maybe TRBD2 (6 bases). Deletions cut 5 bases from V and 5 bases from J, with 23 bases between. Per germline, CDR1 DFQATT and CDR2 SNEGSKA (reference sequence). There are 16 residues in the CDR3.

This chain joins TRBV4-2 and TRBJ2-7; maybe TRBD2 (6 bases). The V gene lost 2 bases and the J gene lost 1 base, with 9 bases spanning the gap. The germline V gene encodes CDR1 LGHNA and CDR2 YNFKEQ. This CDR3 is 14 amino acids long. The CDR3 sequence: CASSQTGRSYEQYF. The CDR3, as DNA: TGTGCCAGCAGCCAAACCGGGAGATCCTACGAGCAGTACTTC.

This chain uses TRBV2 with TRBJ1-1; TRBD1 aligns across 8 bases. CDR3 size: 14 residues. The germline CDR1 and CDR2 sequences are SNHLY and FYNNEI. The V and J ends lost 6 bases and 5 bases, in that order; junction bases with no gene match: 8. The CDR3 reads CASRGTGRRTEAFF. The CDR3 nucleotides read TGTGCCAGCAGGGGGACAGGTCGTAGGACTGAAGCTTTCTTT.

This clonotype was recorded a few times. The chain recombines TRBV20-1 with TRBJ2-7; D is perhaps TRBD1 (7 bases). Germline CDR1 reads DFQATT; CDR2 reads SNEGSKA (reference sequence). The CDR3 runs 15 residues. Between the trimmed V and J ends, which lost 0 bases and 4 bases, there was a span of 16 bases. CDR3 residues: CSARDPRAGQYEQYF. In DNA form, the CDR3 reads TGCAGTGCTAGAGATCCGCGGGCGGGACAGTACGAGCAGTACTTC.

J is TRBJ2-3 and V is TRBV12-3 or TRBV12-4; possible D gene TRBD1, 6 bases. With 3 bases removed from V and 3 bases from J, the gap between germline ends came to 16 bases. The CDR3 consists of 16 residues. CDR3 sequence reads: CASSFGQPLGTDTQYF. CDR3 nucleotide sequence: TGTGCCAGCAGTTTCGGACAGCCCTTGGGTACAGATACGCAGTATTTT.

The rearrangement joins TRBV7-8 to TRBJ2-5, with D tentatively TRBD2 (5 bases). V lost 8 bases to trimming and J lost 5 bases, with 15 bases between them. Germline V gene sequence: CDR1 SGHVS, CDR2 FQNEAQ. This CDR3 has 13 residues. The CDR3 here is CASGVGSAETQYF. Written as DNA, the CDR3 is TGTGCCAGCGGGGTGGGTAGCGCGGAGACCCAGTACTTC. The full variable domain, its missing parts supplied by reference TRBV7-8 and TRBJ2-5, is GAGVSQSPRYKVAKRGQDVALRCDPISGHVSLFWYQQALGQGPEFLTYFQNEAQLDKSGLPSDRFFAERPEGSVSTLKIQRTQQEDSAVYLCASGVGSAETQYFGPGTRLLVL.